Following are 27 T cell receptor beta chains from one sample sequenced in a study of blood T cell repertoires in COVID-19. Some clones are missing from TCRdb's copy, which holds only in-frame ones; the method was immunoSEQ multiplex PCR. Of around 46,000 clones listed, roughly four fifths were seen once; the top ten hold less than 9.5%. The sequencing sample was made of peripheral blood. Receptors originate from a middle-aged man with acute or convalescent COVID-19.

The CDR3 region has the DNA TGTGCCAGCAGTTTCGGGGAAATCTACGAGCAGTACTTC. It specifies CASSFGEIYEQYF. The chain combines TRBV12-3 or TRBV12-4 with TRBJ2-7; TRBD2 might be the D (5 bases). This CDR3 spans 13 amino acids. The V end lost 3 bases, the J end lost 3 bases, and 9 bases lay between the germline ends.

The rearrangement uses TRBV10-3 and TRBJ2-7, with 7 bases matching TRBD1. The V segment lost 8 bases and the J segment 1 base; nucleotides outside the gene matches: 2. Germline lookup yields CDR1 ENHRY and CDR2 SYGVKD. The CDR3 is made up of 12 amino acids. Written as DNA, the CDR3 is TGTGCCATCTCGACAGGGTCCTACGAGCAGTACTTC. It is translated as CAISTGSYEQYF.

V usage is TRBV2 and J usage is TRBJ2-2; 12 bases map to TRBD2. The V gene's germline CDR1 is SNHLY and CDR2 FYNNEI. The CDR3 runs 15 residues. The junction had 5 bases not matched to a gene; V was cut back by 3 bases and J by 9 bases. The CDR3 region has the DNA TGTGCCAGCAGTGAGACTAGCGGGGGTCGGAGGGAGCTGTTTTTT. As protein: CASSETSGGRRELFF.

The chain employs TRBV19 and TRBJ1-3; no clear D. CDR1 LNHDA and CDR2 SQIVND come from the germline V gene (reference sequence). V was trimmed by 6 bases and J by 0 bases, leaving 12 bases between them. The CDR3 runs to 15 residues. The CDR3 here is CASSFSGSSGNTIYF. The CDR3 DNA reads as TGTGCCAGTAGCTTTTCTGGGAGCTCTGGAAACACCATATATTTT. Looking up the rest from reference TRBV19 and TRBJ1-3 gives the full variable domain: DGGITQSPKYLFRKEGQNVTLSCEQNLNHDAMYWYRQDPGQGLRLIYYSQIVNDFQKGDIAEGYSVSREKKESFPLTVTSAQKNPTAFYLCASSFSGSSGNTIYFGEGSWLTVV.

The rearrangement joins TRBV12-5 to TRBJ2-3; the match to TRBD1 covers 9 bases. Germline V CDR1 and CDR2: LGHNT, FRNRAP. This CDR3 region has 16 residues. V shed 3 bases and J 2 bases; nucleotides not matched to a gene: 6. This chain's CDR3 is CASGLTGTGPTDTQYF. The CDR3 bases are TGTGCTAGTGGTTTAACCGGGACAGGGCCCACAGATACGCAGTATTTT.

The chain has TRBV30 and TRBJ1-1; possibly TRBD1 for D (5 bases). The CDR3 totals 14 residues. From germline, CDR1 is GTSNPN and CDR2 SVGIG (reference sequence). V was clipped by 4 bases and J by 2 bases, with 14 bases between them. The CDR3 nucleotides are TGTGCCTGGACCCCCGGGACTGCTAACACTGAAGCTTTCTTT. As protein: CAWTPGTANTEAFF.

The genes are TRBV27 and TRBJ1-6; D not resolved. Germline V gene data show CDR1 as MNHEY and CDR2 as SMNVEV (reference sequence). Trimming removed 4 bases from V and 15 bases from J, with 22 bases in between. The CDR3 has 15 residues. The CDR3 DNA reads as TGTGCCAGCAGTTCCCGGGGAGGCGGGTCTCAACACCTCCACTTT. Protein sequence: CASSSRGGGSQHLHF.

V gene TRBV18 combines with J gene TRBJ1-1; TRBD1 aligns across 11 bases. V was pared by 5 bases and J by 0 bases, with 8 bases of the junction left unmatched. The CDR3 is 17 amino acids. CDR1 and CDR2 (germline): KGHSH, LQKENI. CDR3 amino acids: CASSSRTGGGMNTEAFF. The CDR3 DNA follows: TGTGCCAGCTCATCTAGGACAGGGGGCGGGATGAACACTGAAGCTTTCTTT. Supplemented by reference TRBV18 and TRBJ1-1, the full variable domain reads NAGVMQNPRHLVRRRGQEARLRCSPMKGHSHVYWYRQLPEEGLKFMVYLQKENIIDESGMPKERFSAEFPKEGPSILRIQQVVRGDSAAYFCASSSRTGGGMNTEAFFGQGTRLTVV.

This clone was counted a few times. The chain is built from TRBV11-2 and TRBJ2-4; TRBD1 matches 7 bases. Germline CDR1 reads SGHAT; CDR2 reads FQNNGV. There are 14 residues in the CDR3. With V trimmed by 1 base and J by 3 bases, 0 bases remained unmatched. CDR3 nucleotides: TGTGCCAGCAGCTTAGGGACAGGCAAAAACATTCAGTACTTC. It translates to CASSLGTGKNIQYF.

The chain has TRBV12-3 or TRBV12-4 and TRBJ1-1, with 7 positions matching TRBD1. The V gene end was trimmed by 6 bases and the J gene end by 5 bases; junction bases not matched to a gene: 6. The CDR3 contains 13 residues. CDR3 sequence reads: CASRSNRGTEAFF. The CDR3 bases are TGTGCCAGCAGATCTAACAGGGGTACTGAAGCTTTCTTT.

This clone was found once. The chain recombines TRBV2 with TRBJ2-7, with D possibly being TRBD2 (6 bases). Trimming removed 6 bases from V and 6 bases from J, with 21 bases in between. The CDR3 is made up of 15 amino acids. Germline loops: CDR1 SNHLY, CDR2 FYNNEI. The CDR3 sequence is CASSFMEGSTSEQYF. The CDR3 bases are TGTGCCAGCAGCTTCATGGAGGGGTCCACCTCCGAGCAGTACTTC.

The table lists this clone with a few counts. In DNA form, the CDR3 reads TGTGCCAGCAGCTTCAGGGGTCCTGGGGCCAACGTCCTGACTTTC. It encodes CASSFRGPGANVLTF. This chain links TRBV5-6 with TRBJ2-6; perhaps TRBD1 as D (6 bases). V was shortened by 2 bases and J by 2 bases, with 8 bases between the two germline ends. The CDR3 loop spans 15 amino acids. The germline V gene has CDR1 SGHDT and CDR2 YYEEEE.

V usage is TRBV30 and J usage is TRBJ1-2; TRBD1 is a possible D gene (5 bases). Trimming shortened V by 8 bases and J by 7 bases, and 14 bases separated the two germline ends. CDR1 is GTSNPN, CDR2 SVGIG, per germline (reference sequence). The CDR3 totals 11 residues. CDR3 loop: CAKGPGGGYTF. The CDR3 nucleotides are TGTGCCAAGGGGCCCGGGGGTGGCTACACCTTC. The full variable domain, in which reference TRBV30 and TRBJ1-2 provide the parts outside the CDR3, is SQTIHQWPATLVQPVGSPLSLECTVEGTSNPNLYWYRQAAGRGLQLLFYSVGIGQISSEVPQNLSASRPQDRQFILSSKKLLLSDSGFYLCAKGPGGGYTFGSGTRLTVV.

The gene calls are TRBV10-2 and TRBJ2-7, with 8 positions matching TRBD1. The CDR3 runs to 16 residues. V was clipped by 5 bases and J by 6 bases; unmatched bases: 15. Germline CDR1 WSHSY, CDR2 SAAADI. CDR3 nucleotides: TGCGCCAGCAGTAGGGACAGGCCTAGCTTGGTGGGCGAGCAGTACTTC. Translating it yields CASSRDRPSLVGEQYF.

CDR3: CASSPPGRTEAFF. In nucleotides, the CDR3 is TGTGCCAGCTCACCCCCAGGGCGCACTGAAGCTTTCTTT. This chain links TRBV18 with TRBJ1-1; TRBD1 might be the D (5 bases). Trimming pared 3 bases from V and 4 bases from J, leaving 9 bases between. The length of the CDR3 is 13 residues. Germline V gives CDR1 KGHSH, CDR2 LQKENI.

V and J are TRBV27 and TRBJ1-5, with D possibly being TRBD1 (5 bases). Per germline, CDR1 MNHEY and CDR2 SMNVEV (reference sequence). The CDR3 extends over 14 amino acids. V was trimmed by 7 bases and J by 6 bases, leaving 16 bases between them. The CDR3 sequence is CASKFSGLGQPQHF. The CDR3 DNA sequence: TGTGCCAGCAAATTTTCAGGGTTAGGTCAGCCCCAGCATTTT.

The chain combines TRBV11-3 with TRBJ1-2, with D possibly TRBD1 on 6 matching bases. V gave up 2 bases and J gave up 1 base, with 14 bases separating them. This CDR3 is 16 amino acids long. Germline values: CDR1 SGHNT, CDR2 YENEEA. The CDR3 DNA sequence: TGTGCCAGCAGCTTACGGGACACTGTCTTTAACTATGGCTACACCTTC. It is translated as CASSLRDTVFNYGYTF.

This chain joins TRBV4-3 and TRBJ1-2; no firm D call. V lost 1 base to trimming and J lost 5 bases, with 14 bases between them. This CDR3 contains 15 residues. Germline V gene sequence: CDR1 LGHNA, CDR2 YSLEER. The CDR3 DNA sequence: TGCGCCAGCAGCCAAGCCGCAGGACTAATTTATGGCTACACCTTC. Its translation is CASSQAAGLIYGYTF.

The chain couples TRBV6-1 to TRBJ1-3; D is ambiguous. The germline V gene encodes CDR1 MNHNS and CDR2 SASEGT. This CDR3 comprises 17 residues. Trimming shortened V by 0 bases and J by 4 bases, and 16 bases separated the two germline ends. CDR3 DNA sequence: TGTGCCAGCAGTGAAGCGCTTTCGACGGGCGGGGGAAACACCATATATTTT. It codes for CASSEALSTGGGNTIYF.

The gene calls are TRBV4-1 and TRBJ1-5, with D tentatively TRBD1 (5 bases). Germline lookup yields CDR1 MGHRA and CDR2 YSYEKL. This CDR3 is 14 amino acids long. Trimming pared 1 base from V and 10 bases from J, leaving 14 bases between. CDR3 nucleotide sequence: TGCGCCAGCAGCCAAGTCGGCGGGGCACGTCCCCAGCATTTT. It codes for CASSQVGGARPQHF.

This chain links TRBV6-5 with TRBJ1-1, with 7 bases that match TRBD1. Unmatched junction bases numbered 2, after V lost 0 bases and J lost 1 base. The CDR3 totals 15 residues. The germline gives CDR1 MNHEY, CDR2 SVGAGI. In DNA form, the CDR3 reads TGTGCCAGCAGTTACTCGGGACAGAGGAACACTGAAGCTTTCTTT. Translation: CASSYSGQRNTEAFF.

V usage is TRBV24-1 and J usage is TRBJ2-7; D is uncertain. CDR3 length: 11 residues. V was cut by 3 bases and J by 6 bases, with 5 bases left in between. Germline V gene data show CDR1 as KGHDR and CDR2 as SFDVKD. CDR3: CATSDNTEQYF. CDR3 coding DNA: TGTGCCACCAGTGATAACACCGAGCAGTACTTC.

In DNA, the CDR3 is TGTGCCAGCAGCGCCAAATTCCGACTAGCGGGGAATGAGCAGTTCTTC. The encoded protein is CASSAKFRLAGNEQFF. The V and J genes are TRBV7-8 and TRBJ2-1; TRBD2 matches 11 bases. CDR3 length: 16 amino acids. Trimming cost V 5 bases and J 7 bases; bases outside gene matches: 10. The germline gives CDR1 SGHVS, CDR2 FQNEAQ. Together with reference TRBV7-8 and TRBJ2-1, the CDR3 gives the full variable domain: GAGVSQSPRYKVAKRGQDVALRCDPISGHVSLFWYQQALGQGPEFLTYFQNEAQLDKSGLPSDRFFAERPEGSVSTLKIQRTQQEDSAVYLCASSAKFRLAGNEQFFGPGTRLTVL.

This clone has a handful of counts. The CDR3 loop reads CASSQSWAEQFF. CDR3 in DNA: TGTGCCAGCAGCCAAAGCTGGGCTGAGCAGTTCTTC. V is TRBV14 and J is TRBJ2-1; D uncertain. There are 12 residues in the CDR3. V lost 2 bases and J 9 bases, leaving 8 bases between the germline ends. Per the germline V gene, CDR1 is SGHDN and CDR2 is FVKESK.

J is TRBJ2-5 and V is TRBV19; a possible D gene is TRBD2 (6 bases). The germline V gene has CDR1 LNHDA and CDR2 SQIVND (reference sequence). Trimming left V 0 bases short and J 5 bases short, with 7 bases between. The CDR3 contains 13 residues. The CDR3 region has the DNA TGTGCCAGTAGTATAGATCGGGGGGAGACCCAGTACTTC. Residues: CASSIDRGETQYF.

The J gene is TRBJ2-7, the V gene TRBV7-8; TRBD1 matches at 7 bases. Germline V gene lookup returns CDR1 SGHVS and CDR2 FQNEAQ. J was trimmed by 2 bases and V by 1 base; bases with no gene match: 5. CDR3 size: 15 residues. The chain's CDR3 is CASSLVRDSTYEQYF. DNA for the CDR3: TGTGCCAGCAGCTTAGTCCGGGACAGCACCTACGAGCAGTACTTC.

The chain has TRBV3-1 (or the pseudogene TRBV3-2) and TRBJ2-1; possibly TRBD2 for D (5 bases). The length of the CDR3 is 16 residues. Trimming removed 4 bases from V and 0 bases from J, with 13 bases in between. Germline values: CDR1 LGHDT, CDR2 YNNKEL (reference sequence). The CDR3 loop reads CASSRLALSSYNEQFF. As DNA, the CDR3 is TGTGCCAGCAGCCGTCTAGCTCTGAGCTCCTACAATGAGCAGTTCTTC.